This T cell receptor (beta chain) is from a study of cytomegalovirus exposure and HLA in healthy donors. On the study more broadly: Among about 200 million T cells, an earlier analysis found roughly 100 million unique TCR beta sequences.

Use of 60 Vbeta and 13 Jbeta primers characterized the PCR. TCRdb's copy holds only in-frame clones and misses some; the assay was immunoSEQ multiplex PCR. The sample has around 85,000 clones, just under 80% seen once. For this clone: Its specificity is unknown.

Donors sampled were nominally healthy, though unrecorded immune exposures were likely. The CDR3 spans 15 residues. From germline, CDR1 is SGHDN and CDR2 FVKESK. V dropped 2 bases and J dropped 3; count of bases not matched to a gene: 3. Study-level findings and limits: Accounts indicate the classifier identified cytomegalovirus status with strong specificity and sensitivity. The study had only CMV serostatus as immune exposure information.

Sequenced input: PBMCs. This chain joins TRBV14 and TRBJ2-3; TRBD2 matches at 9 bases. The clonotype originates from a man aged 25-45 years in good health and CMV-seronegative. The CDR3 nucleotides are TGTGCCAGCAGCCAACTAGCGGGGCATACAGATACGCAGTATTTT. Its protein is CASSQLAGHTDTQYF.